Shown below are 18 T cell receptor beta chains from a single sample sequenced in a study of beta chain features in type 1 diabetes. The investigators reverse transcribed all of the isolated RNA, so they sequenced expressed TCRB transcripts. Measured with immunoSEQ multiplex PCR; TCRdb has only the in-frame clones, and not every one. In the table there are some 350,000 clones, roughly 12% of which are singletons. These receptors' antigens are unknown. Overall study results and limits: Shortening of TCRB CDR3s, moderate but significant, appeared in all four CD4+ subsets of Type 1 diabetes patients.

Sequencing input: naive CD4+ T cells from blood. The receptor source for this set is a woman under 30 with type 1 diabetes.

The CDR3 protein is CASRATGRPEAFF. DNA for the CDR3: TGTGCCAGCAGAGCGACAGGGCGTCCTGAAGCTTTCTTT. This chain connects TRBV6-5 to TRBJ1-1; 7 bases agree with TRBD1. V was clipped by 6 bases and J by 6 bases; unmatched bases: 7. In germline, CDR1 is MNHEY, CDR2 SVGAGI. CDR3 size: 13 residues.

DNA of the CDR3: TGTGCCAGCAGCGCCGGACACTTAGGGTCCAAAGAGACCCAGTACTTC. Protein product: CASSAGHLGSKETQYF. This chain links TRBV9 with TRBJ2-5; D perhaps matches TRBD1 (5 bases). V lost 3 bases to trimming and J lost 3 bases, with 18 bases between them. The CDR3 has 16 amino acids. Germline V CDR1 and CDR2: SGDLS, YYNGEE.

The chain's CDR3 is CASSSDRGPYEQYF. The CDR3 DNA follows: TGTGCCAGCAGTTCCGACAGGGGACCCTACGAGCAGTACTTC. This rearrangement joins TRBV2 to TRBJ2-7; 8 nucleotides align to TRBD1. This CDR3 is 14 amino acids long. V shed 5 bases and J 2 bases; nucleotides not matched to a gene: 5. Germline V CDR1 and CDR2: SNHLY, FYNNEI.

V usage is TRBV2 and J usage is TRBJ2-5; maybe TRBD1 (6 bases). The CDR3 sequence is 14 residues long. The V gene's germline CDR1 is SNHLY and CDR2 FYNNEI. With 6 bases removed from V and 5 bases from J, the gap between germline ends came to 16 bases. CDR3 in DNA: TGTGCCAGCAGCTCATCAGGGGTGTTGGAGACCCAGTACTTC. Residues: CASSSSGVLETQYF.

The V gene is TRBV5-6, the J gene TRBJ1-2; tentatively, D is TRBD1 (6 bases). In germline, CDR1 is SGHDT, CDR2 YYEEEE. V was shortened by 7 bases and J by 8 bases, with 12 bases between the two germline ends. CDR3 length: 11 amino acids. The CDR3 nucleotides read TGTGCCAGCTCCAGGGGATTCGGCTACACCTTC. As protein: CASSRGFGYTF. Looking up the rest from reference TRBV5-6 and TRBJ1-2 gives the full variable domain: DAGVTQSPTHLIKTRGQQVTLRCSPKSGHDTVSWYQQALGQGPQFIFQYYEEEERQRGNFPDRFSGHQFPNYSSELNVNALLLGDSALYLCASSRGFGYTFGSGTRLTVV.

On this clone: Additional DNA sequences in this sample encode the identical CDR3. J is TRBJ1-2 and V is TRBV30; perhaps TRBD1 as D (6 bases). This CDR3 is built from 11 residues. V lost 0 bases and J 8 bases, leaving 7 bases between the germline ends. In germline, CDR1 is GTSNPN, CDR2 SVGIG (reference sequence). The CDR3 spells CAWSVGGGYTF. In DNA, the CDR3 is TGTGCCTGGAGTGTAGGGGGAGGCTACACCTTC.

The V and J genes are TRBV2 and TRBJ2-7; a possible D gene is TRBD2 (5 bases). The CDR3 is 14 amino acids. The V end was cut by 4 bases, the J end by 5 bases, with 15 bases between. From germline, CDR1 is SNHLY and CDR2 FYNNEI. The CDR3 sequence is CASSGVSEGNEQYV. The DNA for the CDR3 is TGTGCCAGCAGTGGTGTTAGCGAGGGCAACGAGCAGTACGTC.

The chain recombines TRBV30 with TRBJ2-5; TRBD1 agrees at 11 bases. CDR1 is GTSNPN and CDR2 is SVGIG in the germline V gene (reference sequence). Trimming took 1 base from V and 5 from J; bases not matched to a gene: 3. This CDR3 spans 14 amino acids. The CDR3, as DNA: TGTGCCTGGAGTGGTAGGGACAGGGGGGAGACCCAGTACTTC. Translation: CAWSGRDRGETQYF.

Only a few counts were recorded for this clone. V gene TRBV7-3 combines with J gene TRBJ2-5, with D tentatively TRBD2 (6 bases). This CDR3 is 15 amino acids long. Germline V CDR1 and CDR2: SGHTA, FQGTGA. Trimming took off 1 base at V and 4 bases at J, with 13 bases between the two ends. The DNA for the CDR3 is TGTGCCAGCAGCTTAAACGGGGGTAATGGAGAGACCCAGTACTTC. It codes for CASSLNGGNGETQYF.

This clone came up a few times. The chain uses TRBV7-2 and TRBJ1-2; TRBD1 is a possible D gene (6 bases). The CDR3 has 17 amino acids. Germline V gene sequence: CDR1 SGHTA, CDR2 FQGNSA. Trimming cost V 1 base and J 3 bases, with 18 bases left between them. CDR3 nucleotide sequence: TGTGCCAGCAGCTTAGATCTACAGGGTTACCGCGACTATGGCTACACCTTC. As protein: CASSLDLQGYRDYGYTF.

This chain joins TRBV5-1 and TRBJ2-7; tentative D call: TRBD1 (6 bases). Per germline, CDR1 SGHRS and CDR2 YFSETQ. The CDR3 sequence is 12 residues long. The V end was cut by 4 bases, the J end by 1 base, with 6 bases between. The CDR3 protein is CASSTGSYEQYF. As DNA, the CDR3 is TGCGCCAGCAGCACAGGGTCCTACGAGCAGTACTTC.

The chain carries TRBV20-1 and TRBJ1-5; D is ambiguous. This CDR3 region has 11 residues. The germline V gene encodes CDR1 DFQATT and CDR2 SNEGSKA (reference sequence). V lost 7 bases and J lost 4, with 8 bases in between. CDR3 region: CSGGDNQPQHF. CDR3 bases: TGCAGTGGGGGAGATAATCAGCCCCAGCATTTT.

CDR3 nucleotides: TGCGCCAGCAGCCAAGATATCTTCACAGGCTCCTACGAGCAGTACGTC. Translation: CASSQDIFTGSYEQYV. The gene calls are TRBV4-1 and TRBJ2-7; tentative D call: TRBD1 (5 bases). This CDR3 is 16 amino acids long. The ends were cut back, 0 bases at V and 0 bases at J, with 12 bases in the middle. Per the germline V gene, CDR1 is MGHRA and CDR2 is YSYEKL.

This clone has more than one count but fewer than ten. The chain has TRBV30 and TRBJ1-5; no clear D gene. Per germline, CDR1 GTSNPN and CDR2 SVGIG (reference sequence). Trimming stripped 2 bases from V and 4 bases from J, with 9 bases between. The CDR3 has 13 amino acids. The CDR3, as DNA: TGTGCCTGGAGTCCAACAGAGAATCAGCCCCAGCATTTT. Amino acids: CAWSPTENQPQHF.

This sequence joins TRBV5-4 and TRBJ2-2; 11 nucleotides agree with TRBD2. CDR1 and CDR2 from the germline V gene are SGHNT and YYREEE (reference sequence). With 5 bases clipped from V and 7 bases from J, the junction kept 7 bases outside the gene matches. The CDR3 is 15 residues long. CDR3 bases: TGTGCCAGCAGACGTACTAGCGGGAGAGTCGGGGAGCTGTTTTTT. Translated, it gives CASRRTSGRVGELFF.

This clone was seen only a few times. In nucleotides, the CDR3 is TGTGCCAGCAGCGTAAGGGACAGGGGTTACGAGCAGTACTTC. This translates into CASSVRDRGYEQYF. The chain uses TRBV9 and TRBJ2-7, with 10 nucleotides matching TRBD1. The CDR3 runs to 14 residues. Germline values: CDR1 SGDLS, CDR2 YYNGEE. Germline trimming cut 1 base from V and 4 bases from J; bases unmatched to any gene: 2.

This clone was observed a handful of times. The chain joins TRBV7-8 to TRBJ2-3; 9 nucleotides align to TRBD2. V was pared by 3 bases and J by 3 bases, with 7 bases of the junction left unmatched. Germline-derived CDR1 and CDR2 are SGHVS and FQNEAQ. The CDR3 has 16 amino acids. CDR3 sequence reads: CASSFFASGGTDTQYF. The CDR3, as DNA: TGTGCCAGCAGCTTCTTCGCAAGCGGGGGGACAGATACGCAGTATTTT.

This clone has a handful of counts. The chain combines TRBV28 with TRBJ1-5; 7 bases line up with TRBD1. Trimming removed 1 base from V and 6 bases from J; junction bases left unmatched: 3. CDR3 length equals 14 residues. The germline gives CDR1 MDHEN, CDR2 SYDVKM. The CDR3 nucleotides read TGTGCCAGCAGTTTATACAGGGGTATTCAGCCCCAGCATTTT. Translated, it gives CASSLYRGIQPQHF. The variable domain in full, completed from reference TRBV28 and TRBJ1-5, reads DVKVTQSSRYLVKRTGEKVFLECVQDMDHENMFWYRQDPGLGLRLIYFSYDVKMKEKGDIPEGYSVSREKKERFSLILESASTNQTSMYLCASSLYRGIQPQHFGDGTRLSIL.